Listed below are T cell receptor beta chains from one sample, sequenced in a study of shared clonotypes between healthy human individuals. Sequencing was performed with immunoSEQ multiplex PCR; in TCRdb, only in-frame clones are kept and a portion is missing. The data contain 2 million to 3 million clones, more than 85% of them singletons. Material for sequencing was naive CD4+ T cells from PBMCs. The receptors were gathered from a man between 18 and 35 years old in good health. Some clones in this sample may be carry-over from other donors' samples. The CDR3 runs from the conserved cysteine through the conserved F or W. A D gene is named only where the DNA matches it firmly. The listing skips clone size in some rows; elsewhere it reads once, few, many or a size class.

clone size,V gene,J gene,D gene,CDR3 DNA,CDR3 protein
.,TRBV27,TRBJ1-2,.,TGTGCCAGTCCCCTTCAACCTCGGGCTGGGGGCTACACCTTC,CASPLQPRAGGYTF
.,TRBV5-1,TRBJ1-3,TRBD1,TGCGCCAGCAGCGTTTCCGGGACAGGGACCTCTGGAAACACCATATATTTT,CASSVSGTGTSGNTIYF
.,TRBV27,TRBJ2-1,TRBD1,TGTGCCAGCAGCAAAACCGGGACAGGAGCCTACAATGAGCAGTTCTTC,CASSKTGTGAYNEQFF
.,TRBV28,TRBJ2-3,TRBD2,TGTGCCAGCAGTTTGCCTAGCGGGAGTGGTACAGATACGCAGTATTTT,CASSLPSGSGTDTQYF
.,TRBV7-2,TRBJ2-7,TRBD2,TGTGCCAGCAGCTTAATTCGGGAGGGTCAGCGGCAGTACTTC,CASSLIREGQRQYF
.,TRBV4-1,TRBJ2-7,TRBD2,TGCGCCAGCAGCCCAGGACTAGCGGATAGCTCCTACGAGCAGTACTTC,CASSPGLADSSYEQYF
.,TRBV11-2,TRBJ1-4,.,TGTGCCAGCAGCTTAGCCGGTTCAGGCAGGCTCAATGAAAAACTGTTTTTT,CASSLAGSGRLNEKLFF
.,TRBV7-9,TRBJ2-1,.,TGTGCCAGCAGCTCCCGGGATCATCAGTTCTTC,CASSSRDHQFF
.,TRBV5-5,TRBJ2-7,.,TGTGCCAGCAGCTTGGCGACAGACTCCTACGAGCAGTACTTC,CASSLATDSYEQYF
.,TRBV9,TRBJ1-4,TRBD1,TGTGCCAGCAGCGTGCGGACAGGGGGCATTGAAAAACTGTTTTTT,CASSVRTGGIEKLFF
.,TRBV11-2,TRBJ2-1,TRBD2,TGTGCCAGCAGCCCCTCGATAGCGGGAGTCAATGAGCAGTTCTTC,CASSPSIAGVNEQFF
.,TRBV5-1,TRBJ1-1,.,TGCGCCAGCAGCTTGCGAGGGCACACTGAAGCTTTCTTT,CASSLRGHTEAFF
.,TRBV5-6,TRBJ1-4,.,TGTGCCAGCAGCTTGGTCGACTTTTGGGGAAATGAAAAACTGTTTTTT,CASSLVDFWGNEKLFF
.,TRBV18,TRBJ1-1,.,TGTGCCAGCTCACCGCGGGCCCTGAACACTGAAGCTTTCTTT,CASSPRALNTEAFF
.,TRBV2,TRBJ2-2,.,TGTGCCAGCATCAACAGGGAAGCCGGGGAGCTGTTTTTT,CASINREAGELFF
.,TRBV5-1,TRBJ2-1,TRBD2,TGCGCCAGCAGCTCGTACGGGACTAGCGGGAGTTCCCTCTACAATGAGCAGTTCTTC,CASSSYGTSGSSLYNEQFF
.,TRBV7-2,TRBJ1-5,.,TGTGCCAGCAGCTTACAAAACCAGCCCCAGCATTTT,CASSLQNQPQHF
.,TRBV7-9,TRBJ2-7,TRBD2,TGTGCCAGCAGCTCCGGACTAGCGGGAGAGGGGCCCTACGAGCAGTACTTC,CASSSGLAGEGPYEQYF
.,TRBV6-5,TRBJ2-7,TRBD1,TGTGCCAGCAGCCACAGGGGGTACGAGCAGTACTTC,CASSHRGYEQYF
once,TRBV7-2,TRBJ1-1,.,TGTGCCAGCAGCCAGGGTATTGGTTTTGAAGCTTTCTTT,CASSQGIGFEAFF
.,TRBV7-6,TRBJ2-2,.,TGTGCCAGCAGCTTACGAGAGTCGGCTGGGAACGGGGAGCTGTTTTTT,CASSLRESAGNGELFF
.,TRBV19,TRBJ1-4,TRBD1,TGTGCCAGTAGAGAGGGGGCACGTGCAACTAATGAAAAACTGTTTTTT,CASREGARATNEKLFF
.,TRBV5-1,TRBJ2-2,TRBD2,TGCGCCAGCACCATGCCGGGACTAGCGGGGTACCTAGGTGGGCGGAACACCGGGGAGCTGTTTTTT,CASTMPGLAGYLGGRNTGELFF
.,TRBV6-5,TRBJ2-3,.,TGTGCCACCTCCTGGGGAGATACGCAGTATTTT,CATSWGDTQYF
.,TRBV5-6,TRBJ2-3,TRBD1,TGTGCCAGCAGCTGGAGGACAGGGAGCACAGATACGCAGTATTTT,CASSWRTGSTDTQYF
.,TRBV4-3,TRBJ2-1,TRBD2,TGCGCCAGCAGCCAGGAACTAGCGGCAACTGCCTATGAGCAGTTCTTC,CASSQELAATAYEQFF
.,TRBV5-1,TRBJ1-2,TRBD1,TGCGCCAGCAGCATCGGGACAGGGGCCCCGCAGTATGGCTACACCTTC,CASSIGTGAPQYGYTF
once,TRBV29-1,TRBJ1-1,TRBD1,TGCAGCGTTACCGGGGACAGTCGGGCCACTGAAGCTTTCTTT,CSVTGDSRATEAFF
once,TRBV4-2,TRBJ2-1,.,TGTGCCAGCAGCCGGCGGTCGGTGGGAGTCTCTGAGCAGTTCTTC,CASSRRSVGVSEQFF
.,TRBV29-1,TRBJ2-7,.,TGCAGCGTTGGCCGATTCTCCTACGAGCAGTACTTC,CSVGRFSYEQYF
.,TRBV29-1,TRBJ2-7,.,TGCAGCGTTGAGGTAGAACGGTCGCAGTACTTC,CSVEVERSQYF
.,TRBV19,TRBJ1-5,.,TGTGCCAGTAGTATAGGGTACTTCAATCAGCCCCAGCATTTT,CASSIGYFNQPQHF
once,TRBV7-2,TRBJ2-2,TRBD1,TGTGCCAGCAGCTTAGTTGGACAGGTGGGAGGGGAGCTGTTTTTT,CASSLVGQVGGELFF
.,TRBV9,TRBJ2-3,TRBD1,TGTGCCAGCAGCCCCGGACAGGGACTGGGCACAGATACGCAGTATTTT,CASSPGQGLGTDTQYF
.,TRBV18,TRBJ2-7,TRBD1,TGTGCCAGCTCACCCATTTGGGGGGACAGGGGACGCTACGAGCAGTACTTC,CASSPIWGDRGRYEQYF
.,TRBV28,TRBJ1-5,TRBD1,TGTGCCAGCAGTCCACAGTCTACGACAGGGCAACCCCAGCATTTT,CASSPQSTTGQPQHF
.,TRBV7-9,TRBJ2-1,TRBD1,TGTGCCAGCAGCATTAATCCGACAGGGTACAACAATGAGCAGTTCTTC,CASSINPTGYNNEQFF
once,TRBV5-6,TRBJ1-4,.,TGTGCCAGCAGCTACTTGAGAACTAATGAAAAACTGTTTTTT,CASSYLRTNEKLFF
.,TRBV6-6,TRBJ1-1,TRBD1,TGTGCCAGCAGTAGGACAGGGACCCACACTGAAGCTTTCTTT,CASSRTGTHTEAFF
once,TRBV6-5,TRBJ2-5,.,TGTGCCAGCAGTTACGAGGGGGTACTCCAAGAGACCCAGTACTTC,CASSYEGVLQETQYF
.,TRBV6-5,TRBJ2-7,.,TGTGCCAGCAGTCAACCTCTAGCAAGCGAGCAGTACTTC,CASSQPLASEQYF
.,TRBV5-1,TRBJ2-1,TRBD2,TGCGCCAGCAGCCTGGGACTAGCGGGATCCTACAATGAGCAGTTCTTC,CASSLGLAGSYNEQFF
.,TRBV5-5,TRBJ1-2,.,TGTGCCAGCAGCTTGCCCGGGCGGAGAGGCTACACCTTC,CASSLPGRRGYTF
.,TRBV2,TRBJ2-1,.,TGTGCCAGCAGCCTTTATTCCTACAATGAGCAGTTCTTC,CASSLYSYNEQFF
.,TRBV4-2,TRBJ2-1,TRBD1,TGTGCCAGCAGCCAAAGAGACAGGGTATGGGACAATGAGCAGTTCTTC,CASSQRDRVWDNEQFF
.,TRBV7-2,TRBJ2-2,.,TGTGCCAGCAGCCCTCGGGTGGGCGGGGAGCTGTTTTTT,CASSPRVGGELFF
.,TRBV7-9,TRBJ1-4,TRBD1,TGTGCCAGCAGCTTCGCCGGGACAGCAACTGAAAAACTGTTTTTT,CASSFAGTATEKLFF
.,TRBV7-2,TRBJ2-1,.,TGTGCCAGCAGCTTAGATAGACACAATGAGCAGTTCTTC,CASSLDRHNEQFF
.,TRBV11-1,TRBJ2-7,.,TGTGCCAGCAGCTTAGGCTCCACTTCCTTTTCCTACGAGCAGTACTTC,CASSLGSTSFSYEQYF